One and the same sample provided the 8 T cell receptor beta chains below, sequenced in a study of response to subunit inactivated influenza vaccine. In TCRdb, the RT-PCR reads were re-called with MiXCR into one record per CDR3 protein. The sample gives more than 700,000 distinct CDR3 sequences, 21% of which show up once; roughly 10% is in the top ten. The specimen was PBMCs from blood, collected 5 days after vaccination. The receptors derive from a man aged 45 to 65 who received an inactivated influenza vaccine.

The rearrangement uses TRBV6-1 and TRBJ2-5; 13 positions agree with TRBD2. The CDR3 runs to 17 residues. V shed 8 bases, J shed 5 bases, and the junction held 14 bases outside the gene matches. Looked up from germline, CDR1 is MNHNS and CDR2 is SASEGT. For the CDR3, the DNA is TGTGCCAGCGGGCCGGGATGGACTAGCGGGAGTAGGGAGACCCAGTACTTC. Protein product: CASGPGWTSGSRETQYF.

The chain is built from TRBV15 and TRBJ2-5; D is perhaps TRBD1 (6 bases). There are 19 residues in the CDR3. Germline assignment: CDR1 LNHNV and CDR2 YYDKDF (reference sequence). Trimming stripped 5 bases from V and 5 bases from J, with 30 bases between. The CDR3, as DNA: TGTGCCACCAGCGACCTCTCCACCTATTCTCAGGGGCGCACGGAGACCCAGTACTTC. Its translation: CATSDLSTYSQGRTETQYF.

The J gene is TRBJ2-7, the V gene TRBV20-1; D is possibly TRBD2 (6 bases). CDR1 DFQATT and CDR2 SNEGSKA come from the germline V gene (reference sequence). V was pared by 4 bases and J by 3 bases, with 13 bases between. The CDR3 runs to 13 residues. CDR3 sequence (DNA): TGCAGTGCTATCGGGGGTTTGGACTACGAGCAGTACTTC. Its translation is CSAIGGLDYEQYF.

CDR3 in DNA: TGCAGTGCGTCGTATGTGGATACGCAGTATTTT. This translates into CSASYVDTQYF. The V gene is TRBV20-1, the J gene TRBJ2-3; no firm D call. Germline V gives CDR1 DFQATT, CDR2 SNEGSKA (reference sequence). The CDR3 runs 11 residues. V lost 6 bases to trimming and J lost 6 bases, with 10 bases between them.

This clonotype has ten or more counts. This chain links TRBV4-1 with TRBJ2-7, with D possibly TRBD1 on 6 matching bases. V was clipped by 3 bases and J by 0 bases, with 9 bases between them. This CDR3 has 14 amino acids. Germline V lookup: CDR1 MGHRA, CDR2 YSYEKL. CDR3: CASSQGTFSYEQYF. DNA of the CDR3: TGCGCCAGCAGCCAGGGGACATTCTCCTACGAGCAGTACTTC.

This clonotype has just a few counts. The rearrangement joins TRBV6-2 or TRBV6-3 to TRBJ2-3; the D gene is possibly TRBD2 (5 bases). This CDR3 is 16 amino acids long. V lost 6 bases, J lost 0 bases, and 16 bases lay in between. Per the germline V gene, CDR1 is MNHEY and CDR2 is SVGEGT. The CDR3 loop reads CASSPNTRSSTDTQYF. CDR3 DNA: TGTGCCAGCAGCCCCAATACTAGATCAAGCACAGATACGCAGTATTTT.

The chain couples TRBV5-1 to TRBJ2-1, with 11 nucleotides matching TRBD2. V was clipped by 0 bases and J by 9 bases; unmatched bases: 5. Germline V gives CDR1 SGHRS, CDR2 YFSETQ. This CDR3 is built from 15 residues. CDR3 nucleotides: TGCGCCAGCAGCTTGGTAGCGGGGGGGCAAAGTGAGCAGTTCTTC. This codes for CASSLVAGGQSEQFF.

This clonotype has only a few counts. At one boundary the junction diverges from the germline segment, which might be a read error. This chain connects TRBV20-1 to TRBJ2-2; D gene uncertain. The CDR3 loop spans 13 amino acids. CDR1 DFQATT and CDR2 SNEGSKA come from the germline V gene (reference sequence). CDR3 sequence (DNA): TGCAGTGTTAGACTTGAGAACACCGGGGAGCTGTTTTTT. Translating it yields CSVRLENTGELFF.